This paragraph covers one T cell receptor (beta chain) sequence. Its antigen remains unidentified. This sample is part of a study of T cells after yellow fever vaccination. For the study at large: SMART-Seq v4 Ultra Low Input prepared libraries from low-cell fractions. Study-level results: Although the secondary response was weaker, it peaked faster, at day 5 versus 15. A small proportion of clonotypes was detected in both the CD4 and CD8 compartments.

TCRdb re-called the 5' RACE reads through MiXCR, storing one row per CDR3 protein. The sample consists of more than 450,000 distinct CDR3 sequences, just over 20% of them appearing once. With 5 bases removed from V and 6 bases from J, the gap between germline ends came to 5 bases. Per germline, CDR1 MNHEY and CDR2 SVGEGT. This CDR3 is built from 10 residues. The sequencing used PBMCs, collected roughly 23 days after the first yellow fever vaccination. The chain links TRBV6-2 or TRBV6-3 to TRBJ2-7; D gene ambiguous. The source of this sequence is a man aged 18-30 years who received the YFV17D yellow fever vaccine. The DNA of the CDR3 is TGTGCCAGCAGTCCTTGCGAGCAGTACGTC. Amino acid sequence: CASSPCEQYV.